This TCR beta chain was captured by sequencing in a study of T cell changes during pregnancy in multiple sclerosis. The CDR3 consists of 16 residues. V trimming: 5 bases; J trimming: 4 bases; junction bases outside the gene matches: 6. Germline CDR1 is SQVTM and CDR2 is ANQGSEA. Sequenced by immunoSEQ multiplex PCR; TCRdb stores in-frame clones only, minus some. The table lists about 42,000 clones, 88% of them singletons. This receptor was obtained from a female donor with multiple sclerosis, enrolled in a pregnancy study. The sequenced sample was CD4+ T cells from peripheral blood mononuclear cells, obtained in the second trimester of pregnancy. This rearrangement joins TRBV29-1 to TRBJ2-1, with TRBD2 matching 15 bases. CDR3 loop: CSVTPGTSGRYNEQFF. The CDR3 DNA sequence: TGCAGCGTTACACCCGGGACTAGCGGGAGGTACAATGAGCAGTTCTTC.